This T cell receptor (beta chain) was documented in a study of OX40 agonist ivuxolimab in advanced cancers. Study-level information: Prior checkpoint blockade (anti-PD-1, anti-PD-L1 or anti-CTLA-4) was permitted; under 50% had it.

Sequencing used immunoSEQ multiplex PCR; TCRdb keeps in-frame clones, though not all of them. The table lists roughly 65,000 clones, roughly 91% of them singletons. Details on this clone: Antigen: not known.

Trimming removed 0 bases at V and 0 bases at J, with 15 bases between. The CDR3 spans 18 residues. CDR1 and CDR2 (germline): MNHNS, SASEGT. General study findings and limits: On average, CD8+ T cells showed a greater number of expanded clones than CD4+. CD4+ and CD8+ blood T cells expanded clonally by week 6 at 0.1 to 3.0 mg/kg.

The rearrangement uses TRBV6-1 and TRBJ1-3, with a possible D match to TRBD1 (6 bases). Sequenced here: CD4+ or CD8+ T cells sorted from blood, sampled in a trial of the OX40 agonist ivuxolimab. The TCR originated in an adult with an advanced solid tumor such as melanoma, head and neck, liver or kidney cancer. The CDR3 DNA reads TGTGCCAGCAGTGAAGCCCGGAAGGGGGGCCTCTCTGGAAACACCATATATTTT. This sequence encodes CASSEARKGGLSGNTIYF.